This TCR beta chain derives from a study of blood T cell repertoires in COVID-19. Study context: In each case, the material was cDNA or gDNA derived from T cells, B-cell-depleted T cells, or PBMCs.

Participant reports of clinical history set cohort assignment. Cohort 3 recovered donors had two negative PCRs, clearance, or symptom resolution. In the authors' workflow: Reference gene primers were amplified, and this amplification served to estimate nucleated cell counts. Produced via immunoSEQ multiplex PCR; TCRdb's table is partial and in-frame only. V, J and clone size reflect that table, while D and trimming were determined from the DNA. The sample yields 190,000 or so clones, about 81% seen once. V was cut by 7 bases and J by 0 bases, with 6 bases left in between. The V gene's germline CDR1 is LNHDA and CDR2 SQIVND (reference sequence). This CDR3 has 13 amino acids.

Source material: PBMCs or T cells enriched from blood (not recorded which). This sequence joins TRBV19 and TRBJ1-4; maybe TRBD1 (6 bases). The sequence was obtained from a man aged 40-55 years who had recovered from COVID-19. For the CDR3, the DNA is TGTGCCAGTAACAGGGCAACTAATGAAAAACTGTTTTTT. Translation: CASNRATNEKLFF.